Below are 14 T cell receptor beta chains sequenced from a single sample in a study of T cell clones after liver transplantation (dated by TCRdb to between 2017 and 2020). The time point label on this specimen signifies: pre-transplant. Receptor amplification or capture employed the immunoSEQ multiplex PCR assay. In TCRdb, the immuneACCESS table is reduced to in-frame sequences with V and J assigned. These tables do not hold every clone; where another copy was compared, an unresolved V gene accounts for under half, and the others remain unexplained. Within this sample are roughly 100,000 clones, with around four fifths of them counted one time only. The top ten clonotypes cover over 0.75% of the sample. Here the sequenced sample was CD4+ T cells from blood, taken before liver transplant. Source of these receptors: a human donor who received a liver transplant.

This chain links TRBV5-1 with TRBJ1-1; D uncertain. This CDR3 has 14 amino acids. The V gene's germline CDR1 is SGHRS and CDR2 YFSETQ. The ends were cut back, 0 bases at V and 5 bases at J, with 11 bases in the middle. Here the CDR3 reads CASSLALPTTEAFF. The CDR3, as DNA: TGCGCCAGCAGCTTGGCCCTCCCGACAACTGAAGCTTTCTTT.

The chain carries TRBV21-1 and TRBJ2-2; the table's D call, TRBD1, was not checked against the DNA. TRBV21-1 is an annotated pseudogene. CDR3 length: 20 residues. CDR3 sequence reads: CASSKAKTGVPPENTGELFF. DNA for the CDR3: TGTGCCAGCAGCAAAGCAAAGACAGGGGTTCCCCCCGAGAACACCGGGGAGCTGTTTTTT.

The chain carries TRBV7-6 and TRBJ2-2; D might be TRBD1 (6 bases). The germline V gene encodes CDR1 SGHVS and CDR2 FNYEAQ. The CDR3 contains 15 residues. Trimming pared 1 base from V and 1 base from J, leaving 7 bases between. The CDR3 DNA is TGTGCCAGCAGCTTAGTACAGGGGAACACCGGGGAGCTGTTTTTT. Translation: CASSLVQGNTGELFF.

The chain recombines TRBV18 with TRBJ1-1, with TRBD1 matching over 9 bases. V lost 4 bases and J lost 3; bases outside the gene matches: 6. The CDR3 has 15 residues. Germline-derived CDR1 and CDR2 are KGHSH and LQKENI. CDR3 amino acids: CASSQETGGDTEAFF. CDR3 DNA: TGTGCCAGCTCACAAGAGACAGGGGGGGACACTGAAGCTTTCTTT.

The chain combines TRBV4-1 with TRBJ1-2; TRBD1 matches at 7 bases. The trim removed 1 base at V and 7 bases at J, leaving 9 bases unmatched. The V gene's germline CDR1 is MGHRA and CDR2 YSYEKL. The CDR3 is made up of 15 amino acids. The CDR3, as DNA: TGCGCCAGCAGCCAAGTCGACAGGGAGGGCGGTGGCTACACCTTC. This codes for CASSQVDREGGGYTF.

The genes are TRBV7-3 and TRBJ2-2; TRBD1 agrees at 8 bases. The junction had 13 bases not matched to a gene; V was cut back by 5 bases and J by 8 bases. The CDR3 sequence is 16 residues long. CDR1 and CDR2 (germline): SGHTA, FQGTGA. The CDR3 bases are TGTGCCAGCAGCCAATCGTCCGGACAGGGTTCAGGGGAGCTGTTTTTT. Translated, it gives CASSQSSGQGSGELFF.

CDR3: CASSLGGSGANVLTF. The CDR3 DNA is TGTGCCAGCAGTTTAGGCGGCTCTGGGGCCAACGTCCTGACTTTC. The rearrangement links TRBV28 to TRBJ2-6; D is ambiguous. The CDR3 totals 15 residues. Deletions cut 2 bases from V and 0 bases from J, with 5 bases between. Looked up from germline, CDR1 is MDHEN and CDR2 is SYDVKM.

The gene calls are TRBV19 and TRBJ2-2; no clear D. Germline lookup yields CDR1 LNHDA and CDR2 SQIVND (reference sequence). The CDR3 has 16 residues. Trimming shortened V by 1 base and J by 0 bases, and 9 bases separated the two germline ends. For the CDR3, the DNA is TGTGCCAGTAGTATAGGGGCAGGCGCGAACACCGGGGAGCTGTTTTTT. Its protein is CASSIGAGANTGELFF.

V usage is TRBV19 and J usage is TRBJ2-7; D tentatively fits TRBD1 or TRBD2 (7 bases each). This CDR3 has 15 residues. V shed 5 bases and J shed 3 bases, with 17 bases lying between them. Germline assignment: CDR1 LNHDA and CDR2 SQIVND (reference sequence). The CDR3 region is CASSPSAGQLYEQYF. In DNA form, the CDR3 reads TGTGCCAGTAGTCCTTCAGCGGGACAGCTCTACGAGCAGTACTTC.

The rearrangement uses TRBV5-4 and TRBJ2-7; a weak D match, TRBD1 (5 bases). The V gene lost 2 bases and the J gene lost 4 bases, with 7 bases spanning the gap. CDR3 length equals 12 residues. Germline CDR1 and CDR2: SGHNT and YYREEE (reference sequence). Here the CDR3 DNA reads TGTGCCAGCAGCTTATCAGGGTACGAGCAGTACTTC. The encoded protein is CASSLSGYEQYF.

The gene calls are TRBV7-2 and TRBJ2-2, with D perhaps TRBD1 (5 bases). V was cut by 4 bases and J by 6 bases, with 18 bases left in between. The CDR3 sequence is 16 residues long. Germline V gene lookup returns CDR1 SGHTA and CDR2 FQGNSA. The CDR3 here is CASSSQGALSAGELFF. The CDR3 DNA follows: TGTGCCAGCAGCTCCCAGGGCGCCCTAAGCGCCGGGGAGCTGTTTTTT. Using reference TRBV7-2 and TRBJ2-2 for the parts outside the CDR3, the full variable domain is GAGVSQSPSNKVTEKGKDVELRCDPISGHTALYWYRQSLGQGLEFLIYFQGNSAPDKSGLPSDRFSAERTGGSVSTLTIQRTQQEDSAVYLCASSSQGALSAGELFFGEGSRLTVL.

The chain joins TRBV6-5 to TRBJ2-7; possibly TRBD2 for D (5 bases). CDR1 MNHEY and CDR2 SVGAGI come from the germline V gene. The CDR3 is 15 residues long. The V end was cut by 1 base, the J end by 1 base, with 11 bases between. CDR3 nucleotides: TGTGCCAGCAGTTACTTTGGAGGTCCTTCCTACGAGCAGTACTTC. The encoded protein is CASSYFGGPSYEQYF.

This chain links TRBV7-2 with TRBJ2-1; 12 bases are a match to TRBD1. Germline CDR1 is SGHTA and CDR2 is FQGNSA. The CDR3 consists of 14 residues. V trimming: 4 bases; J trimming: 9 bases; junction bases outside the gene matches: 4. CDR3: CASSWDRGRFEQFF. DNA of the CDR3: TGTGCCAGCAGCTGGGACAGGGGGCGTTTTGAGCAGTTCTTC.

The rearrangement links TRBV5-6 to TRBJ1-1, with D tentatively TRBD1 (5 bases). V was clipped by 1 base and J by 11 bases, with 15 bases between them. The CDR3 contains 13 residues. Germline loops: CDR1 SGHDT, CDR2 YYEEEE. CDR3 in DNA: TGTGCCAGCAGCTTGAGGGGTACCCAGCAGGCTTTCTTT. It yields the protein CASSLRGTQQAFF.